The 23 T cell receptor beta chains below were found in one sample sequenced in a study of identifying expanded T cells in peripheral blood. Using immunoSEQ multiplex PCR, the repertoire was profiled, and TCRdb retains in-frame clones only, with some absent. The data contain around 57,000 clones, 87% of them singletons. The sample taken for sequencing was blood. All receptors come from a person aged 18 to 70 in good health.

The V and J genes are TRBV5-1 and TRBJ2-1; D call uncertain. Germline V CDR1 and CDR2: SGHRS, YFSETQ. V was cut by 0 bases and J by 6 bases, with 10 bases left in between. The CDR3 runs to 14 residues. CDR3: CASSLGVATNEQFF. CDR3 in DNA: TGCGCCAGCAGCTTGGGGGTTGCAACCAATGAGCAGTTCTTC.

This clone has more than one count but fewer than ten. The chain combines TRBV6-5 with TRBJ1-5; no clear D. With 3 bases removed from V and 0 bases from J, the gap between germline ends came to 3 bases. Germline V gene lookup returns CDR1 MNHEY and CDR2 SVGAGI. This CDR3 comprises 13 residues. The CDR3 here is CASSYGSNQPQHF. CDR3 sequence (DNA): TGTGCCAGCAGTTATGGTAGCAATCAGCCCCAGCATTTT.

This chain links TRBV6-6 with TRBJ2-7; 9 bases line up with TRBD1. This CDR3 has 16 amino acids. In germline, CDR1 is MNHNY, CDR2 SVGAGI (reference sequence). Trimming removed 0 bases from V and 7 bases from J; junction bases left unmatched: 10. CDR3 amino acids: CASSYSTWTGAREQYF. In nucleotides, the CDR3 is TGTGCCAGCAGTTACTCGACCTGGACAGGGGCCCGAGAGCAGTACTTC.

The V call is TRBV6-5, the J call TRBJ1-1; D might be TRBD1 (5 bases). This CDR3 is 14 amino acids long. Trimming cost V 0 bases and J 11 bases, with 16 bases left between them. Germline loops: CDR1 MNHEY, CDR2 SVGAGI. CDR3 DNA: TGTGCCAGCAGTTACTCTTCAGGGAGTTCGGCGGCTTTCTTT. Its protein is CASSYSSGSSAAFF.

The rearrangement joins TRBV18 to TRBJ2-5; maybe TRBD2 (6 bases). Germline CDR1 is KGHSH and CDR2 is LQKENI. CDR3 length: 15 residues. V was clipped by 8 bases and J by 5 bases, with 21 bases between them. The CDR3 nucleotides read TGTGCCAGCCTTCAAAAGGCGGGGACCAGGGAGACCCAGTACTTC. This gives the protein CASLQKAGTRETQYF.

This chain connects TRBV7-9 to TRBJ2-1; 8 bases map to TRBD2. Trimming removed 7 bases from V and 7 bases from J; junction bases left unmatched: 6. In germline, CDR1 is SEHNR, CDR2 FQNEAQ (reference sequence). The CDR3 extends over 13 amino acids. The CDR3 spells CASISGGGNEQFF. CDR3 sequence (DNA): TGTGCCAGCATTTCTGGCGGGGGGAATGAGCAGTTCTTC.

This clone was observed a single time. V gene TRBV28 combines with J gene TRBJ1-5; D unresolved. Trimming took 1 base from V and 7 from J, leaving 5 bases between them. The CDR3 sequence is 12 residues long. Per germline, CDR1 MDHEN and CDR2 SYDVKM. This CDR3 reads CASSLYGQPQHF. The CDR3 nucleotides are TGTGCCAGCAGTTTATACGGGCAGCCCCAGCATTTT. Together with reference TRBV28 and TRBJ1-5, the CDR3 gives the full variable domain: DVKVTQSSRYLVKRTGEKVFLECVQDMDHENMFWYRQDPGLGLRLIYFSYDVKMKEKGDIPEGYSVSREKKERFSLILESASTNQTSMYLCASSLYGQPQHFGDGTRLSIL.

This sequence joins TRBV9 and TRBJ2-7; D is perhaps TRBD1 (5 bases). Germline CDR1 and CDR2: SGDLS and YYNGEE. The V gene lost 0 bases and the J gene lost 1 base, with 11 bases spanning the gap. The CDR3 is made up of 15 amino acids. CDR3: CASSVGGHMSYEQYF. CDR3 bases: TGTGCCAGCAGCGTAGGAGGACACATGTCCTACGAGCAGTACTTC.

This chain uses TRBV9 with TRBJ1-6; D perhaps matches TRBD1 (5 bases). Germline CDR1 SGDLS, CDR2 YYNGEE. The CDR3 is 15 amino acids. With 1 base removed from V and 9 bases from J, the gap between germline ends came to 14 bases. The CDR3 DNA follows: TGTGCCAGCAGCGTAAGGGACCAATCGAGTTCACCCCTCCACTTT. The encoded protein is CASSVRDQSSSPLHF.

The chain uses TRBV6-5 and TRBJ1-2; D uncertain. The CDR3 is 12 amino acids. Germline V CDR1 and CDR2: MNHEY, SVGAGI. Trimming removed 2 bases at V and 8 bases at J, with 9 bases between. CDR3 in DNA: TGTGCCAGCAGTTACGCAATGGGGGGCTACACCTTC. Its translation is CASSYAMGGYTF.

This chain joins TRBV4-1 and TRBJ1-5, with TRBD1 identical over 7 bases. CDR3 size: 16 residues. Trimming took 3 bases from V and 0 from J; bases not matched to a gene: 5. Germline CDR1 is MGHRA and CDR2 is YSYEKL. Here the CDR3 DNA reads TGCGCCAGCAGCCAGGGACAGCTCTATAGCAATCAGCCCCAGCATTTT. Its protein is CASSQGQLYSNQPQHF.

The CDR3, as DNA: TGTGCCAGCTCACCGGCGGGGCCTTCCACAGATACGCAGTATTTT. Translation gives CASSPAGPSTDTQYF. This rearrangement joins TRBV18 to TRBJ2-3; TRBD2 might be the D (6 bases). The CDR3 loop spans 15 amino acids. Germline V gene data show CDR1 as KGHSH and CDR2 as LQKENI. V was shortened by 3 bases and J by 2 bases, with 12 bases between the two germline ends.

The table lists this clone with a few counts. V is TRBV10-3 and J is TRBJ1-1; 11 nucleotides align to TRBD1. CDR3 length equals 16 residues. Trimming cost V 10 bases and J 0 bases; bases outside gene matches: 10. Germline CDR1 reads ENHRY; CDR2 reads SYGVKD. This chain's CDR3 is CATRTGGDGMNTEAFF. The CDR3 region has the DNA TGTGCCACAAGGACAGGGGGCGACGGGATGAACACTGAAGCTTTCTTT.

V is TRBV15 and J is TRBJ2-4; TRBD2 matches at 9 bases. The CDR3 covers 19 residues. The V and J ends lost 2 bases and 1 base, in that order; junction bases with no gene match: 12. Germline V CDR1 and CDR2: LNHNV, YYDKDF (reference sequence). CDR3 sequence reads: CATSRLAGTVFMAKNIQYF. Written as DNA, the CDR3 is TGTGCCACCAGCAGACTAGCGGGGACCGTTTTTATGGCCAAAAACATTCAGTACTTC. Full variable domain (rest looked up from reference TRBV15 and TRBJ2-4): DAMVIQNPRYQVTQFGKPVTLSCSQTLNHNVMYWYQQKSSQAPKLLFHYYDKDFNNEADTPDNFQSRRPNTSFCFLDIRSPGLGDTAMYLCATSRLAGTVFMAKNIQYFGAGTRLSVL.

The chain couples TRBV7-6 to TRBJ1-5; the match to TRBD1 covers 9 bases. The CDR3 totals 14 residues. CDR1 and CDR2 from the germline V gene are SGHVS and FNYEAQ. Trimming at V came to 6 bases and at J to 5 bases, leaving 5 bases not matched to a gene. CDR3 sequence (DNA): TGTGCCAGCAGTCAAACAGGGGGCGATCAGCCCCAGCATTTT. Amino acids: CASSQTGGDQPQHF.

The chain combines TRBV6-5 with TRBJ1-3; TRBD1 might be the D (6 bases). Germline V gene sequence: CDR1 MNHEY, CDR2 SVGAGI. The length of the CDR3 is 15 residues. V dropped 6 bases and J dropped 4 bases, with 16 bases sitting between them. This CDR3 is CASSPAGGPGNTIYF. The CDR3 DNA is TGTGCCAGCAGCCCAGCCGGGGGGCCCGGAAACACCATATATTTT.

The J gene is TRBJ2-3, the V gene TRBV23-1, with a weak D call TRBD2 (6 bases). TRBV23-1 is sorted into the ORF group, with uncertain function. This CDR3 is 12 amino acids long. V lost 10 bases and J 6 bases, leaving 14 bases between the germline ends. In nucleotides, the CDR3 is TGCGCCACCCATGGGGGGAGGGATACGCAGTATTTT. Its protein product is CATHGGRDTQYF.

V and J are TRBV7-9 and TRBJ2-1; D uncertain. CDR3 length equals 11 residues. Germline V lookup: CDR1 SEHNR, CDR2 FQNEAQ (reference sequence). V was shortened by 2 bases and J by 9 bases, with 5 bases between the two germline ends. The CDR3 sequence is CASSLSFEQFF. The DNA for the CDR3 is TGTGCCAGCAGCTTATCTTTTGAGCAGTTCTTC. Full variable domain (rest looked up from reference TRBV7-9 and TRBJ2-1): DTGVSQNPRHKITKRGQNVTFRCDPISEHNRLYWYRQTLGQGPEFLTYFQNEAQLEKSRLLSDRFSAERPKGSFSTLEIQRTEQGDSAMYLCASSLSFEQFFGPGTRLTVL.

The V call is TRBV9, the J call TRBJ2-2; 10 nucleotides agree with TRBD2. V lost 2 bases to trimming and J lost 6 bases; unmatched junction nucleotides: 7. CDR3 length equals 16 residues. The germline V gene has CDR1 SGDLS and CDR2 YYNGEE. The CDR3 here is CASSVTSGMIAGELFF. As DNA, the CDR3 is TGTGCCAGCAGCGTTACTAGCGGGATGATCGCCGGGGAGCTGTTTTTT.

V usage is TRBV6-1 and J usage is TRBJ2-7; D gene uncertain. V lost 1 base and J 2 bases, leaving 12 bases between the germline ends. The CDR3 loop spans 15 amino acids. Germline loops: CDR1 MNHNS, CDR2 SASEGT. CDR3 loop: CASSEEVTSTYEQYF. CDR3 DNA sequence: TGTGCCAGCAGTGAAGAGGTGACTTCCACCTACGAGCAGTACTTC.

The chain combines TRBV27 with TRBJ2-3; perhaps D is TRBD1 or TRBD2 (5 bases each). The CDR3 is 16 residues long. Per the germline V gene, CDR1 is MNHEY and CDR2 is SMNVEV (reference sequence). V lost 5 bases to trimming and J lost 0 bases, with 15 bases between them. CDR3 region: CASSPAGTGSTDTQYF. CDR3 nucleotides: TGTGCCAGCAGTCCCGCCGGGACGGGGAGCACAGATACGCAGTATTTT.

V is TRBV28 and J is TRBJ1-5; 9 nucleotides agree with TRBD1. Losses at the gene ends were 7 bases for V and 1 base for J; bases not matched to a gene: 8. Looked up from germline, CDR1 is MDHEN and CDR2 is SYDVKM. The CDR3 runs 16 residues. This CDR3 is CASTSAGTGSNQPQHF. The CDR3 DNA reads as TGTGCCAGCACCTCTGCCGGGACAGGGAGCAATCAGCCCCAGCATTTT.

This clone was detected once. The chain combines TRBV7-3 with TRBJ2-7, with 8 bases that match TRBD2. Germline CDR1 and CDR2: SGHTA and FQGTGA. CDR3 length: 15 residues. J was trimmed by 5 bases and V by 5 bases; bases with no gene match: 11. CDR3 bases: TGTGCCAGCAGCATTAGCGGGGCCCTTCGGAACGAGCAGTACTTC. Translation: CASSISGALRNEQYF.